Below, 19 T cell receptor beta chains from the same sample are listed, as sequenced in a study of cytomegalovirus exposure and HLA in healthy donors. It was with 60 Vbeta and 13 Jbeta primers that the PCR ran. Data came from immunoSEQ multiplex PCR; TCRdb stores just in-frame clones and leaves some out. The data show about 120,000 clones, over 6.5% seen once. Sequences were obtained from PBMCs. These receptors came from a woman aged 40 to 50 in good health and CMV-seropositive.

This clone appeared a few times. V is TRBV6-1 and J is TRBJ2-2; 8 nucleotides line up with TRBD2. V was pared by 8 bases and J by 5 bases, with 4 bases of the junction left unmatched. This CDR3 contains 13 residues. Germline assignment: CDR1 MNHNS and CDR2 SASEGT. The CDR3 region has the DNA TGTGCCAGCCGGGGGGGTGGGACCGGGGAGCTGTTTTTT. This encodes CASRGGGTGELFF.

The table lists this clone with a few counts. The V gene is TRBV5-4, the J gene TRBJ2-5; 10 nucleotides match TRBD2. V was pared by 4 bases and J by 1 base, with 4 bases of the junction left unmatched. Germline V gives CDR1 SGHNT, CDR2 YYREEE (reference sequence). CDR3 length: 15 residues. CDR3 protein: CASSPSGGFQETQYF. The CDR3 DNA is TGTGCCAGCAGCCCTAGCGGGGGATTCCAAGAGACCCAGTACTTC.

This clone has more than one count but fewer than ten. This chain joins TRBV11-3 and TRBJ2-5; a possible D gene is TRBD1 (6 bases). The CDR3 extends over 15 amino acids. Germline loops: CDR1 SGHNT, CDR2 YENEEA. V dropped 5 bases and J dropped 4 bases, with 17 bases sitting between them. The CDR3 region has the DNA TGTGCCAGCAGCCCCTACCAGGGGACGGGAGAGACCCAGTACTTC. This gives the protein CASSPYQGTGETQYF.

A few counts support this clone. The genes are TRBV5-1 and TRBJ1-1, with a possible D match to TRBD1 (6 bases). Deletions cut 5 bases from V and 4 bases from J, with 24 bases between. Germline V gene sequence: CDR1 SGHRS, CDR2 YFSETQ. The CDR3 runs 17 residues. In DNA, the CDR3 is TGCGCCAGCAGGAGGCCCGACAAGACAGGTTCGGGCACTGAAGCTTTCTTT. This sequence encodes CASRRPDKTGSGTEAFF.

CDR3 region: CASSLRRPNYGYTF. The CDR3 DNA follows: TGTGCCAGCAGTTTGAGGCGACCCAACTATGGCTACACCTTC. V and J are TRBV27 and TRBJ1-2; no clear D gene. Germline assignment: CDR1 MNHEY and CDR2 SMNVEV (reference sequence). The CDR3 consists of 14 residues. The germline V and J ends were trimmed by 3 bases and 2 bases, with 10 bases remaining between them.

The chain employs TRBV5-4 and TRBJ2-1, with D maybe TRBD2 (6 bases). The CDR3 loop spans 16 amino acids. The germline CDR1 and CDR2 sequences are SGHNT and YYREEE (reference sequence). V shed 4 bases and J shed 8 bases, with 22 bases lying between them. The CDR3 nucleotides read TGTGCCAGCAGCCCCCTTCCTCAGCGGGCCGGACATGAGCAGTTCTTC. Translated: CASSPLPQRAGHEQFF.

This clone has more than one count but fewer than ten. The CDR3 coding sequence is TGTGCCAGTAGTATAGAGGTCAGGGACAGTCAGCCCCAGCATTTT. Its protein product is CASSIEVRDSQPQHF. The genes are TRBV19 and TRBJ1-5, with 7 bases matching TRBD1. The CDR3 runs to 15 residues. V trimming: 0 bases; J trimming: 6 bases; junction bases outside the gene matches: 5. Per the germline V gene, CDR1 is LNHDA and CDR2 is SQIVND (reference sequence).

The sample holds a few counts of this clone. The rearrangement uses TRBV20-1 and TRBJ2-7, with D unclear. Germline V gene lookup returns CDR1 DFQATT and CDR2 SNEGSKA (reference sequence). This CDR3 spans 10 amino acids. Between the trimmed V and J ends, which lost 3 bases and 5 bases, there was a span of 5 bases. In DNA, the CDR3 is TGCAGTGCTAGTCATGACGAGCAGTACTTC. This gives the protein CSASHDEQYF.

This clone was observed a few times. The CDR3 reads CAWRQGRRGTEAFF. The CDR3 nucleotides read TGTGCCTGGAGGCAGGGAAGGCGCGGCACTGAAGCTTTCTTT. The chain combines TRBV30 with TRBJ1-1; TRBD1 might be the D (5 bases). This CDR3 region has 14 residues. The germline V gene encodes CDR1 GTSNPN and CDR2 SVGIG (reference sequence). V was pared by 3 bases and J by 4 bases, with 15 bases between. Combining the CDR3 with reference TRBV30 and TRBJ1-1 gives the whole variable domain SQTIHQWPATLVQPVGSPLSLECTVEGTSNPNLYWYRQAAGRGLQLLFYSVGIGQISSEVPQNLSASRPQDRQFILSSKKLLLSDSGFYLCAWRQGRRGTEAFFGQGTRLTVV.

CDR3 DNA: TGTGCCAGCCAATTACAGGGAATTAATAATGAAAAACTGTTTTTT. This gives the protein CASQLQGINNEKLFF. The chain joins TRBV2 to TRBJ1-4; possibly TRBD1 for D (6 bases). Germline V gene lookup returns CDR1 SNHLY and CDR2 FYNNEI. Trimming took off 8 bases at V and 4 bases at J, with 17 bases between the two ends. CDR3 size: 15 residues.

This chain joins TRBV4-1 and TRBJ1-5; tentatively, D is TRBD1 (5 bases). The CDR3 runs to 16 residues. Deletions cut 5 bases from V and 2 bases from J, with 16 bases between. CDR1 is MGHRA and CDR2 is YSYEKL in the germline V gene. In DNA form, the CDR3 reads TGCGCCAGCAGCATGCAGGGATGGGGCGGCAATCAGCCCCAGCATTTT. This translates into CASSMQGWGGNQPQHF.

Only a few counts were recorded for this clone. V and J are TRBV5-5 and TRBJ1-5, with 9 nucleotides matching TRBD1. Germline trimming cut 6 bases from V and 2 bases from J; bases unmatched to any gene: 6. The germline gives CDR1 SGHKS, CDR2 YYEKEE (reference sequence). The CDR3 is 15 amino acids. CDR3 in amino acids: CASTWTGDGNQPQHF. As DNA, the CDR3 is TGTGCCAGCACCTGGACAGGGGATGGCAATCAGCCCCAGCATTTT.

The J gene is TRBJ2-7, the V gene TRBV2, with TRBD1 as a possible D gene (8 bases). This CDR3 comprises 14 residues. The germline V and J ends were trimmed by 6 bases and 2 bases, with 14 bases remaining between them. Germline V gives CDR1 SNHLY, CDR2 FYNNEI. CDR3 nucleotides: TGTGCCAGCAGGGCACAGGGGGGGCCCTACGAGCAGTACTTC. This gives the protein CASRAQGGPYEQYF. The complete variable domain, with remaining parts taken from reference TRBV2 and TRBJ2-7, reads EPEVTQTPSHQVTQMGQEVILRCVPISNHLYFYWYRQILGQKVEFLVSFYNNEISEKSEIFDDQFSVERPDGSNFTLKIRSTKLEDSAMYFCASRAQGGPYEQYFGPGTRLTVT.

This clone came up a few times. The V gene is TRBV7-6, the J gene TRBJ2-5, with 8 bases that match TRBD2. From germline, CDR1 is SGHVS and CDR2 FNYEAQ. The CDR3 length is 18 residues. The junction had 11 bases not matched to a gene; V was cut back by 2 bases and J by 0 bases. CDR3 residues: CASSLRAGGNLYQETQYF. As DNA, the CDR3 is TGTGCCAGCAGCTTACGGGCGGGGGGAAATCTCTACCAAGAGACCCAGTACTTC.

The chain has TRBV6-6 and TRBJ1-3; possibly TRBD1 for D (6 bases). The CDR3 sequence is 14 residues long. The V end was cut by 8 bases, the J end by 4 bases, with 15 bases between. Germline lookup yields CDR1 MNHNY and CDR2 SVGAGI (reference sequence). The CDR3 region has the DNA TGTGCCAGCTGGATGGACAGTGTAGGAAACACCATATATTTT. Its protein is CASWMDSVGNTIYF.

This sequence joins TRBV6-5 and TRBJ1-2; TRBD1 agrees at 7 bases. The V segment lost 6 bases and the J segment 5 bases; nucleotides outside the gene matches: 9. The CDR3 has 14 residues. From germline, CDR1 is MNHEY and CDR2 SVGAGI. The CDR3 nucleotides are TGTGCCAGCAGCCCAGGGGGACCCTCGTATGGCTACACCTTC. As protein: CASSPGGPSYGYTF.

A few counts support this clone. As DNA, the CDR3 is TGTGCCAGCAGTGGGAGGGGGAGGGACTCTGGGGCCAACGTCCTGACTTTC. Residues: CASSGRGRDSGANVLTF. The rearrangement joins TRBV7-6 to TRBJ2-6; D may be TRBD2 (7 bases). The CDR3 is made up of 17 amino acids. Germline V CDR1 and CDR2: SGHVS, FNYEAQ. V lost 6 bases, J lost 0 bases, and 15 bases lay in between.

This clone has only a few counts. The genes are TRBV18 and TRBJ1-1; D is perhaps TRBD1 (5 bases). Trimming removed 4 bases at V and 8 bases at J, with 14 bases between. The CDR3 length is 13 residues. Germline CDR1 KGHSH, CDR2 LQKENI. The CDR3, as DNA: TGTGCCAGCTCACAGACAGCCTCCCAGGAAGCTTTCTTT. Translated: CASSQTASQEAFF.

This sequence joins TRBV16 and TRBJ1-2; D is possibly TRBD1 (6 bases). The CDR3 totals 13 residues. The ends were cut back, 4 bases at V and 8 bases at J, with 14 bases in the middle. Per the germline V gene, CDR1 is KGHSY and CDR2 is FQNENV. This CDR3 reads CASSPTDRGGYTF. The CDR3 DNA reads as TGTGCCAGCAGCCCCACGGACAGAGGAGGCTACACCTTC.